This T cell receptor (beta chain) was found in a study of CD8+ T cells in alopecia areata (dated 2018 in TCRdb). Regarding the research as a whole: The study used high-throughput TCRbeta sequencing to examine T cell clonal expansion in alopecia areata, in both the C3H/HeJ mouse model and human patients. Scalp clonality was compared among normal scalp (n=4), patchy alopecia areata scalp (n=8), and alopecia totalis/universalis scalp (n=8). TCRbeta CDR3 regions were amplified by immunoSEQ multiplex PCR with 35 Vbeta forward and 13 Jbeta reverse primers. The RNA source kit depended on sample type: the PAXgene miRNA kit for fixed scalp, the miRNeasy kit for PBMCs, and the RNeasy kit for mouse skin. Scalp tissue and sorted CD4+ and CD8+ peripheral blood T cells from patchy and totalis/universalis alopecia areata patients and from healthy controls were covered by human TCRbeta sequencing.

Paper-wide results and their limitations: Compared with normal scalp, lesional scalp had higher clonality and more expanded CD8+ clones, particularly in alopecia totalis/universalis, a pattern that suggests antigenic drive. Shared TCR sequences between patients were less evident than in mice, which may be partly attributable to HLA diversity in the patient population. Unlike mouse skin, where gammadelta T cells dominate, normal human skin contains resident alphabeta T cells that get sequenced too, which complicates analysis of the scalp TCR repertoire.

The library was generated by the immunoSEQ multiplex PCR assay. For TCR sequencing, RNA was extracted from every sample and reverse transcribed into cDNA to serve as template. First-strand cDNA was synthesized using SuperScript III with a 2:1 mix of oligo-dT and random hexamers. Amplification bias was assessed with a synthetic immune receptor repertoire, and residual bias was removed computationally. The study's processing was this. Raw reads were preprocessed for error removal, and CDR3 was defined according to IMGT conventions as running from the conserved cysteine to phenylalanine. Clonality was computed by normalizing Shannon entropy by log2 of the number of productive unique TCRs and subtracting the result from 1. Whether scalp clones were CD4 or CD8 was inferred by matching scalp TCRbeta sequences against CD4 and CD8 repertoires sorted from blood. Sourced from immuneACCESS, this table was stored by TCRdb with only in-frame sequences that have V and J called. A share of the clones is absent; for the studies checked, an unresolved V gene accounts for under half, and the remainder has no known explanation. That table supplies the V and J calls and clone size; D and trimming were determined from the DNA. The sample contains around 60,000 clones, around 47% of them found a single time. The leading ten clones occupy roughly 47% of the sample.

From alopecia areata patients, peripheral blood was collected along with lesional scalp punch biopsies. PBMCs were separated by density centrifugation and stained for CD3, CD4 and CD8, after which CD4+ and CD8+ T cells were sorted on a FACSAria. Untreated alopecia areata patients were recruited as part of a multicenter biomarker study. In roughly five patients from the biomarker study, the blood CD8+ T cells went through an additional sort into NKG2D-low and NKG2D-high fractions. This clone was counted only a few times. The specificity of this receptor is unknown. No qualities accompany the bases; no much larger clone lies one base away. In the germline V gene, CDR1 corresponds to SGHTA and CDR2 to FQGNSA. The CDR3 contains 14 residues, cysteine and phenylalanine counted. The retained sequence is limited to the CDR3, 42 bases, with the frame set at the first base. Ends trimmed: V by 4 bases, J by 4 bases; bases unmatched to a gene: 5.

Sequences were obtained from NKG2D-low CD8+ T cells sorted from blood. Per the publication, the cell subset or site label means: sorted CD8+ NKG2D-low blood T cells. The sequence joins TRBV7-2 to TRBJ2-7; 9 middle bases align to TRBD2. This sequence originates from a human donor with alopecia areata. Here is the DNA: TGTGCCAGCAGCTCTAGCGGGATCGGGTACGAGCAGTACTTC. Translated, it reads CASSSSGIGYEQYF. This CDR3, with the reference TRBV7-2 and TRBJ2-7 proteins standing in past its ends, gives the full variable domain GAGVSQSPSNKVTEKGKDVELRCDPISGHTALYWYRQSLGQGLEFLIYFQGNSAPDKSGLPSDRFSAERTGGSVSTLTIQRTQQEDSAVYLCASSSSGIGYEQYFGPGTRLTVT.